The present T cell receptor (delta chain) was sequenced within a study of Vδ1+ human thymocytes. Extracted RNA was reverse transcribed into cDNA. Multiplex PCR used pooled V-gene forward primers and a constant-region reverse primer to amplify CDR3s. TCRdb re-identified clones in the multiplex PCR reads via CATT. The table lists around 20,000 delta-chain clones, more than 8% of them singletons. Study observations and caveats: Unlike peripheral blood Vdelta1+ controls, thymic delta-chain sequences included about 20% Vdelta2 and few Vdelta3. Thymic TRG and TRD repertoires appeared highly polyclonal, with Gaussian CDR3 length distributions.

As regards this clone: The target antigen is unknown.

Germline loops: CDR1 TSWWSYY, CDR2 QGS. This CDR3 spans 18 amino acids. Trimming cost V 5 bases and J 9 bases, with 31 bases left between them. The sequenced sample consisted of Vdelta1+ gamma-delta thymocytes from the thymus. As to subset: FACS-sorted CD3+ TCRalphabeta- TCRVdelta1+ TCRVdelta2- thymocytes. This TCR derives from a child less than two years old who had congenital heart surgery. V gene TRDV1 combines with J gene TRDJ1, with D possibly being TRDD2 (9 bases). CDR3 sequence: CALGPKAFLQLGGFELIF. In DNA form, the CDR3 reads TGTGCTCTTGGGCCAAAGGCCTTCCTACAACTGGGGGGATTTGAACTCATCTTT.